One sample yielded the 10 T cell receptor beta chains listed below, sequenced in a study of control samples from healthy donors and cancer patients. Sequencing was performed with immunoSEQ multiplex PCR; in TCRdb, only in-frame clones are kept and a portion is missing. The repertoire holds 85,000 to 100,000 clones, with roughly 86% as singletons. Sequenced: blood. Receptor source: a man in his sixties in good health.

CDR3 coding DNA: TGCAGCGTTGCGGGACAGGTTATCGACTATGGCTACACCTTC. As protein: CSVAGQVIDYGYTF. The V gene is TRBV29-1, the J gene TRBJ1-2, with 8 bases identical to TRBD1. V shed 4 bases, J shed 3 bases, and the junction held 7 bases outside the gene matches. The CDR3 runs to 14 residues. The germline V gene has CDR1 SQVTM and CDR2 ANQGSEA. Variable domain in full (rest from reference TRBV29-1 and TRBJ1-2): SAVISQKPSRDICQRGTSLTIQCQVDSQVTMMFWYRQQPGQSLTLIATANQGSEATYESGFVIDKFPISRPNLTFSTLTVSNMSPEDSSIYLCSVAGQVIDYGYTFGSGTRLTVV.

The V and J genes are TRBV18 and TRBJ2-2; D gene uncertain. Germline-derived CDR1 and CDR2 are KGHSH and LQKENI. The V end was cut by 6 bases, the J end by 1 base, with 6 bases between. The CDR3 covers 13 residues. The CDR3 is CASSLGNTGELFF. The CDR3 nucleotides read TGTGCCAGCTCTCTTGGGAACACCGGGGAGCTGTTTTTT.

V usage is TRBV27 and J usage is TRBJ2-1; TRBD2 matches at 7 bases. Germline V gives CDR1 MNHEY, CDR2 SMNVEV (reference sequence). Unmatched junction bases numbered 11, after V lost 6 bases and J lost 6 bases. The CDR3 extends over 15 amino acids. The CDR3 bases are TGTGCCAGCAGAATAGGCGGGAGACGCGGCAATGAGCAGTTCTTC. Translating gives CASRIGGRRGNEQFF.

This clone appeared a few times. This sequence joins TRBV28 and TRBJ1-3; TRBD1 aligns across 7 bases. Unmatched junction bases numbered 12, after V lost 7 bases and J lost 0 bases. The CDR3 is made up of 17 amino acids. Germline V gene sequence: CDR1 MDHEN, CDR2 SYDVKM. CDR3 coding DNA: TGTGCCAGCAATACAGGGGCCCTATCAGGCTCTGGAAACACCATATATTTT. Encoded protein: CASNTGALSGSGNTIYF.

Only a few counts were recorded for this clone. The V and J genes are TRBV6-1 and TRBJ2-7; no clear D. The V end lost 3 bases, the J end lost 2 bases, and 11 bases lay between the germline ends. Germline CDR1 is MNHNS and CDR2 is SASEGT. The CDR3 is 14 amino acids. Written as DNA, the CDR3 is TGTGCCAGCAGTGACCTACCATCTACCTACGAGCAGTACTTC. As protein: CASSDLPSTYEQYF.

This clone was detected a few times. CDR3 coding DNA: TGTGCCAGCAGCTTGGGGGACAGGGTCTCACCCCTCCACTTT. Its protein product is CASSLGDRVSPLHF. The chain carries TRBV13 and TRBJ1-6, with 9 bases aligning to TRBD1. In germline, CDR1 is PRHDT, CDR2 FYEKMQ (reference sequence). Losses at the gene ends were 3 bases for V and 10 bases for J; bases not matched to a gene: 4. The CDR3 contains 14 residues.

This chain links TRBV7-2 with TRBJ2-3; possible D gene TRBD1, 5 bases. This CDR3 has 13 residues. Trimming shortened V by 2 bases and J by 4 bases, and 7 bases separated the two germline ends. The germline CDR1 and CDR2 sequences are SGHTA and FQGNSA. CDR3 in amino acids: CASSLRGPDTQYF. The CDR3 DNA reads TGTGCCAGCAGCTTAAGGGGCCCAGATACGCAGTATTTT. The full variable domain, completed using reference TRBV7-2 and TRBJ2-3, is GAGVSQSPSNKVTEKGKDVELRCDPISGHTALYWYRQSLGQGLEFLIYFQGNSAPDKSGLPSDRFSAERTGGSVSTLTIQRTQQEDSAVYLCASSLRGPDTQYFGPGTRLTVL.

Worth noting for this clone: A much larger clone lies one base from this, so it may be a read error. The rearrangement links TRBV6-1 to TRBJ1-4; 9 bases match TRBD1. From germline, CDR1 is MNHNS and CDR2 SASEGT. This CDR3 is built from 16 residues. The CDR3 reads CVSSERSGTGSEKLFF. The CDR3 region has the DNA TGTGTCAGCAGTGAACGGAGTGGGACAGGGAGTGAAAAACTGTTTTTT.

The sample holds a few counts of this clone. The chain is built from TRBV3-1 (or the pseudogene TRBV3-2) and TRBJ1-6; no clear D gene. Germline CDR1 LGHDT, CDR2 YNNKEL (reference sequence). The CDR3 totals 12 residues. Trimming left V 5 bases short and J 8 bases short, with 7 bases between. CDR3 DNA sequence: TGTGCCAGCAGCGAAACGGATTCACCCCTCCACTTT. Translated, it gives CASSETDSPLHF.

J is TRBJ2-7 and V is TRBV7-2; TRBD2 agrees at 9 bases. The V gene end was trimmed by 0 bases and the J gene end by 5 bases; junction bases not matched to a gene: 5. The CDR3 extends over 15 amino acids. The germline CDR1 and CDR2 sequences are SGHTA and FQGNSA. The CDR3 DNA follows: TGTGCCAGCAGCTTAGCTAGCGGGAGTGCCCACGAGCAGTACTTC. Protein product: CASSLASGSAHEQYF.